Listed below are T cell receptor beta chains from one sample, sequenced in a study of blood T cells in healthy people across ages. TCRdb re-analysed the 5' RACE reads in MiXCR, keeping a single row per CDR3 protein. The data hold hundreds of thousands of distinct CDR3 sequences, with 24% observed a single time. The data also belong to a second study, concerning T cells of mothers and their children.

Sequencing input: blood. These receptors were collected from a boy aged 5-17 years in good health. Both conserved end residues are part of each CDR3. Fields, in order: clone size, J gene, V gene, D gene, CDR3 DNA, CDR3 protein. The D gene is left open where the match is weak. Where a row states a size, it is once, few, many or the class of an expanded clone; other rows omit it.

size: -
J: TRBJ2-2
V: TRBV29-1
D: TRBD2
DNA: TGCAGCGCTAGCGGGACCAGCGGGGAGCTGTTTTTT
CDR3: CSASGTSGELFF

size: -
J: TRBJ2-4
V: TRBV6-1
D: -
DNA: TGTGCCAGCAGTGAAGCGAGGCCCGGGCAGACAAGCTTAGCCAAAAACATTCAGTACTTC
CDR3: CASSEARPGQTSLAKNIQYF

size: few
J: TRBJ2-5
V: TRBV28
D: -
DNA: TGTGCCAGCAGTTTTGCTAGCGTTTCGCAAGAGCAGTACTTC
CDR3: CASSFASVSQEQYF

size: -
J: TRBJ1-5
V: TRBV2
D: -
DNA: TGTGCCAGCACCTGGGGTGGCAATCAGCCCCAGCATTTT
CDR3: CASTWGGNQPQHF

size: many
J: TRBJ2-2
V: TRBV3-1
D: -
DNA: TGTGCCAGCAGCCCACTCGACACCGGGGAGCTGTTTTTT
CDR3: CASSPLDTGELFF

size: -
J: TRBJ2-3
V: TRBV29-1
D: -
DNA: TGCAGCGTTGAAGATCTTGGCTTCGGGGCAGATACGCAGTATTTT
CDR3: CSVEDLGFGADTQYF

size: -
J: TRBJ1-4
V: TRBV18
D: -
DNA: TGTGCCAGCTCACCTATTAGGGGAGGGAAGCCGGCTAATGAAAAACTGTTTTTT
CDR3: CASSPIRGGKPANEKLFF

size: many
J: TRBJ2-7
V: TRBV29-1
D: TRBD1
DNA: TGCAGCGTTCTAGGACAGGGGGTCAACGAGCAGTACTTC
CDR3: CSVLGQGVNEQYF

size: few
J: TRBJ1-5
V: TRBV6-2/TRBV6-3
D: -
DNA: TGTGCCAGCAGTTACGTATCTGGGAATCAGCCCCAGCATTTT
CDR3: CASSYVSGNQPQHF

size: -
J: TRBJ2-2
V: TRBV4-3
D: -
DNA: TGCGCCAGCAGCCAAGGCGTCGTCAGCACCGGGGAGCTGTTTTTT
CDR3: CASSQGVVSTGELFF

size: many
J: TRBJ2-1
V: TRBV5-1
D: TRBD2
DNA: TGCGCCAGCAGCTTGTTTAGCGGGAGCGGGAATGAGCAGTTCTTC
CDR3: CASSLFSGSGNEQFF

size: -
J: TRBJ1-1
V: TRBV12-3/TRBV12-4
D: -
DNA: TGTGCCAGCAGTTTAGCCCTTAAAAATCAGGATGAAGCTTTCTTT
CDR3: CASSLALKNQDEAFF

size: few
J: TRBJ2-1
V: TRBV18
D: -
DNA: TGTGCCAGCTCACCACCGGTTGCAGGTATCAATGAGCAGTTCTTC
CDR3: CASSPPVAGINEQFF

size: -
J: TRBJ2-1
V: TRBV12-3/TRBV12-4
D: -
DNA: TGTGCCAGCAGGGCACCGGGGCGGGGTGAGCAGTTCTTC
CDR3: CASRAPGRGEQFF